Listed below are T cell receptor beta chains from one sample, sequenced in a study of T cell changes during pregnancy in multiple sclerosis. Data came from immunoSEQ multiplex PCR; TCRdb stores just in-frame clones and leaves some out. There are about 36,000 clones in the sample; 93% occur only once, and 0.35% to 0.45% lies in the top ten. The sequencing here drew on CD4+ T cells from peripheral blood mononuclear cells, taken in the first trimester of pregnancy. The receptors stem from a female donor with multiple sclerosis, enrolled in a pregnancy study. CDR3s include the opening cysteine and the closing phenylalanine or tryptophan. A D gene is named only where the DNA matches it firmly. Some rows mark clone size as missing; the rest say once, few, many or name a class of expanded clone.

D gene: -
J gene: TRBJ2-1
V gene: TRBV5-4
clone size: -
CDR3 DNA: TGTGCCAGCAGCTTGGCCACGACTACCAACAATGAGCAGTTCTTC
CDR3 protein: CASSLATTTNNEQFF

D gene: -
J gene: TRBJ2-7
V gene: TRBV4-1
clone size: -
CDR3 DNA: TGCGCCAGCAGCCAACGGTCGGGGGTGTGGTACGAGCAGTACTTC
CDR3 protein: CASSQRSGVWYEQYF

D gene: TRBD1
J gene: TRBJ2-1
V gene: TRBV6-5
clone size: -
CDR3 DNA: TGTGCCAGCAGTTACTCCTGGGACAGAGGGAATGAGCAGTTCTTC
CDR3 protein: CASSYSWDRGNEQFF

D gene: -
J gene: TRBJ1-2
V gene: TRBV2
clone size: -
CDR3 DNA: TGTGCCGGCAGTGAAGGCAGGGGATCTACGGAGTACACCTTC
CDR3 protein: CAGSEGRGSTEYTF

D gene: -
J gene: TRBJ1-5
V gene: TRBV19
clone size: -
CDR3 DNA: TGTGCCAGCCATGAGGGGACACTTAACAATCAGCCCCAGCATTTT
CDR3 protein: CASHEGTLNNQPQHF

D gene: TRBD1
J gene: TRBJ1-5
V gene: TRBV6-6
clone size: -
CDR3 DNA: TGTGCCAGCACCCGGACAGGGGGCGACCAGCCCCAGCATTTT
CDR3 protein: CASTRTGGDQPQHF

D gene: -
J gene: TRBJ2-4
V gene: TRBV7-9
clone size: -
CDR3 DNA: TGTGCCAGCAGCCCTTATCCCGGGAGTGGGAACATTCAGTACTTC
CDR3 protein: CASSPYPGSGNIQYF

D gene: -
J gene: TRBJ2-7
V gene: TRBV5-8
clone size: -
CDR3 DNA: TGTGCCAGCAGCGTCCCCACAGGGAACCACGAGCAGTACTTC
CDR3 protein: CASSVPTGNHEQYF

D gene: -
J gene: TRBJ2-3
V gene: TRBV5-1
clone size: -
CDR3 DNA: TGCGCCAGCAGCTTACAGGGTTCAGATACGCAGTATTTT
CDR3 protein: CASSLQGSDTQYF

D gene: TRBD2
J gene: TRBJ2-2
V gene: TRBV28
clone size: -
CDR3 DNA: TGTGCCAGCAGCCTCGGGGGGGCGAACACCGGGGAGCTGTTTTTT
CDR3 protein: CASSLGGANTGELFF

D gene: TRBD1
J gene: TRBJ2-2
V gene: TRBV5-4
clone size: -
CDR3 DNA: TGTGCCAGCAGCCGGGACAGTACCACACCCGGGGAGCTGTTTTTT
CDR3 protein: CASSRDSTTPGELFF

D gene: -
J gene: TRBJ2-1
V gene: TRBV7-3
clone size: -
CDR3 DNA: TGTGCCAGCAGCTTATCCAGGAACAATGAGCAGTTCTTC
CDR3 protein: CASSLSRNNEQFF

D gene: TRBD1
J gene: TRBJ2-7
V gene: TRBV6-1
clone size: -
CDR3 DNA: TGTGCCAGCAGTCCGTGGGGACAGGCCCCAAACGAGCAGTACTTC
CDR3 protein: CASSPWGQAPNEQYF

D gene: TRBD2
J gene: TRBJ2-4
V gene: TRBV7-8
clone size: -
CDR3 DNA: TGTGCCAGCAGCTTCGAGGGACTAGCGGGAGTCAGACGCTTGGGGATTCAGTACTTC
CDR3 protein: CASSFEGLAGVRRLGIQYF

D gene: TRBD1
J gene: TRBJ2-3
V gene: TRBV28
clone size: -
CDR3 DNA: TGTGCCAGCAGTCGACAGGGTAGCACAGATACGCAGTATTTT
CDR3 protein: CASSRQGSTDTQYF

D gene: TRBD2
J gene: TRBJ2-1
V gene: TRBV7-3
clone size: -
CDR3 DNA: TGTGCCAGCAGCTTAACGGGCCCTGGGGCTAGCGGCTACAATGAGCAGTTCTTC
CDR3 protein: CASSLTGPGASGYNEQFF

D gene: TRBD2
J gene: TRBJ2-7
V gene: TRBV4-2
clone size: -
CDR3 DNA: TGTGCCAGCAGCCAAGACTTGGGGCTAGCGGCCTACGAGCAGTACTTC
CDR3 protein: CASSQDLGLAAYEQYF

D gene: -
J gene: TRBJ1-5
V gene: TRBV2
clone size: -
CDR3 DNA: TGTGCCAGCAGTCAACAGGAAGGGCCCCAGCATTTT
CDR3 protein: CASSQQEGPQHF

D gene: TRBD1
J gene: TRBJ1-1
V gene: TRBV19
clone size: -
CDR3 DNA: TGTGCCAGTAGTCCCCTCCGGACAGGGGGCGGGGGCACTGAAGCTTTCTTT
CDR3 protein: CASSPLRTGGGGTEAFF

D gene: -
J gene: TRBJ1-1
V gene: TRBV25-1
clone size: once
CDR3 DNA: TGTGCCAGCAGCAGTCCGGCAGGCAGAAACACTGAAGCTTTCTTT
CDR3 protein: CASSSPAGRNTEAFF

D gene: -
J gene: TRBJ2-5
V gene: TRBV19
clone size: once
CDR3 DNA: TGTGCCAGTAGTATAGATTGGGCGACAGGACAAGAGACCCAGTACTTC
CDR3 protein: CASSIDWATGQETQYF

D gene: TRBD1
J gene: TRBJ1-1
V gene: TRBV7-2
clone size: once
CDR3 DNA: TGTGCCAGCAGCTTGGTCACGGGGACAGGGGGCACTGAAGCTTTCTTT
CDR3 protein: CASSLVTGTGGTEAFF

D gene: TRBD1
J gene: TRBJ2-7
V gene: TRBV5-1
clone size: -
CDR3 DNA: TGCGCCAGCACCCGGGGACAGACGAGCTCCTACGAGCAGTACTTC
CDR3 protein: CASTRGQTSSYEQYF

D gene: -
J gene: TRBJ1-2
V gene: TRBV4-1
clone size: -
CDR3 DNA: TGCGCCAGCAGCCGAAGTGGTGGGGGGGGACTTAACTATGGCTACACCTTC
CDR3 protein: CASSRSGGGGLNYGYTF

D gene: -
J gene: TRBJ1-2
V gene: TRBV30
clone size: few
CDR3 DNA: TGTGCCAACGGGGGTTACTATGGCTACACCTTC
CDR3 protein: CANGGYYGYTF

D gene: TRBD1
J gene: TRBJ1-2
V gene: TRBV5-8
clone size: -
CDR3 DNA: TGTGCCAGCAGCTTTTGGAGACAACCCGACAGGGGGCGGGTTAGGGATGGCTACACCTTC
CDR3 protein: CASSFWRQPDRGRVRDGYTF

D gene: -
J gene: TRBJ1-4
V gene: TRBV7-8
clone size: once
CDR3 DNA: TGTGCCAGCAGCTTAAAGGCGGTCTCAGCAACTAATGAAAAACTGTTTTTT
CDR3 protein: CASSLKAVSATNEKLFF

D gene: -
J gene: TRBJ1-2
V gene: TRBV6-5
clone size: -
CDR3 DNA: TGTGCCAGCAGTCTACAGGAGACTAACTATGGCTACACCTTC
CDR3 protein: CASSLQETNYGYTF

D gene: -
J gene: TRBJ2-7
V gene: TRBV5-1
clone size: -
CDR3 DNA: TGCGCCAGCAGCCTACCCTCTTACGAGCAGTACTTC
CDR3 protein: CASSLPSYEQYF

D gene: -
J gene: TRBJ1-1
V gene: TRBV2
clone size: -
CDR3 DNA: TGTGCCAGCAGTCTAAAACGATTTGAAGCTTTCTTT
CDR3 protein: CASSLKRFEAFF

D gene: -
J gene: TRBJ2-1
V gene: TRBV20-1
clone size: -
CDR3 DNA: TGCAGTGTACAGGGCAACAATGAGCAGTTCTTC
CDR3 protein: CSVQGNNEQFF

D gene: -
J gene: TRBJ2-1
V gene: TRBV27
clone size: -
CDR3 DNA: TGTGCCAGCATCGGAGGGATCTCCTACAATGAGCAGTTCTTC
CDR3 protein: CASIGGISYNEQFF

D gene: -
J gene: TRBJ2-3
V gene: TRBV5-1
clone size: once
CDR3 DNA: TGCGCCACCCAACCCGCAGGGGTTGCAGATACGCAGTATTTT
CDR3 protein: CATQPAGVADTQYF

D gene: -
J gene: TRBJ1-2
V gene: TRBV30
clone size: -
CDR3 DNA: TGTGCCTGGAGTGAAAACAGGGTGGGCTACACCTTC
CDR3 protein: CAWSENRVGYTF

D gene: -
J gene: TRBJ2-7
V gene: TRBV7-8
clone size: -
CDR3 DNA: TGTGCCAGCAGCTTACAGGCGGGGCCAAGGGAGCAGTACTTC
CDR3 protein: CASSLQAGPREQYF

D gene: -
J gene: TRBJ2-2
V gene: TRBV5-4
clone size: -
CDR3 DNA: TGTGCCAGCAGCTTCGGACAGATGAACACCGGGGAGCTGTTTTTT
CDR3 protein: CASSFGQMNTGELFF

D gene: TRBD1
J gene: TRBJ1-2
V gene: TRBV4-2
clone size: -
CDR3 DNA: TGTGCCAGCAGCCAAGATCACAGGGGGAGAGACTATGGCTACACCTTC
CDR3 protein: CASSQDHRGRDYGYTF

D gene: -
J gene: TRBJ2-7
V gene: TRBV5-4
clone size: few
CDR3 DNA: TGTGCCAGCAGCTTGGCTTACGAGCAGTACTTC
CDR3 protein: CASSLAYEQYF

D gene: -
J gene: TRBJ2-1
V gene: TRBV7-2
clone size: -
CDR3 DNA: TGTGCCAGCAGCCTGGCCCGCCACAATGAGCAGTTCTTC
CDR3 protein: CASSLARHNEQFF

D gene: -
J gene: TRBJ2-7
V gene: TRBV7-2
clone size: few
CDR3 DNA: TGTGCCAGCAGCCCCTACAGGTCCCTTAACTACGAGCAGTACTTC
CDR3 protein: CASSPYRSLNYEQYF